This T cell receptor beta chain was observed in a study of technical replicates of blood from a few donors. The table came from immunoSEQ multiplex PCR; TCRdb's copy has only in-frame clones and leaves some out. This sample has tens of thousands of clones, with 95% to 98% found just once. V dropped 5 bases and J dropped 4; count of bases not matched to a gene: 10. The length of the CDR3 is 17 residues. Germline V CDR1 and CDR2: SGHAT, FQNNGV. This receptor was obtained from a human donor in good health. Specimen: T cells isolated from PBMCs. V is TRBV11-2 and J is TRBJ2-1, with 11 bases identical to TRBD2. CDR3 sequence (DNA): TGTGCCAGCAGCCGTCCGGCCGCTAGCGGGAGGTACAATGAGCAGTTCTTC. Translating it yields CASSRPAASGRYNEQFF.